These 8 T cell receptor beta chains were all obtained from the same sample, sequenced in a study of identical twins. TCRdb reprocessed the 5' RACE reads via MiXCR and lists one record per CDR3 protein. The sample gives 540,000 or so distinct CDR3 sequences, about a fifth of which show up once; around 0.47% is in the top ten. These data are also associated with another study on yellow fever vaccine responses in identical twins.

The sequencing input was CD4+ T cells sorted from blood. The origin of the receptors is a woman younger than 30 in good health.

This clonotype appeared a few times. The J gene is TRBJ2-7, the V gene TRBV6-1; TRBD1 might be the D (5 bases). Trimming cost V 4 bases and J 2 bases, with 6 bases left between them. CDR3 length: 12 amino acids. Germline lookup yields CDR1 MNHNS and CDR2 SASEGT. The CDR3 DNA reads as TGTGCCAGCAGTGGACAGACCTACGAGCAGTACGTC. Its protein product is CASSGQTYEQYV.

This clonotype was detected ten times or more. The J gene is TRBJ2-5, the V gene TRBV11-2; TRBD2 matches 9 bases. V shed 6 bases, J shed 2 bases, and the junction held 7 bases outside the gene matches. The CDR3 has 15 amino acids. The V gene's germline CDR1 is SGHAT and CDR2 FQNNGV. The CDR3 DNA is TGTGCCAGCAGGAAAACGAGCGGGGGGCAAGAGACCCAGTACTTC. Its protein is CASRKTSGGQETQYF.

This chain uses TRBV27 with TRBJ2-7, with D uncertain. Germline V lookup: CDR1 MNHEY, CDR2 SMNVEV (reference sequence). The CDR3 is made up of 13 amino acids. Trimming shortened V by 6 bases and J by 0 bases, and 9 bases separated the two germline ends. The CDR3 region is CASSPSLSYEQYV. CDR3 in DNA: TGTGCCAGCAGCCCTTCTCTCTCCTACGAGCAGTACGTC.

The chain couples TRBV12-3 or TRBV12-4 to TRBJ2-7; 14 bases are a match to TRBD2. J gave up 1 base and V 8 bases, and 13 bases lay outside the gene matches. The CDR3 totals 18 residues. CDR3 coding DNA: TGTGCCAGCGCACAAAACCTAGGGACTAGCGGGGGATCCTACGAGCAGTACTTC. Protein: CASAQNLGTSGGSYEQYF.

The J gene is TRBJ2-1, the V gene TRBV10-3; 7 bases agree with TRBD1. Germline lookup yields CDR1 ENHRY and CDR2 SYGVKD. Trimming cost V 4 bases and J 10 bases; bases outside gene matches: 4. The CDR3 spans 12 residues. CDR3 bases: TGTGCCATCAGTGGGGACAGTGCGGAGCAGTTCTTC. Encoded protein: CAISGDSAEQFF.

The chain combines TRBV20-1 with TRBJ2-5, with TRBD2 matching over 8 bases. From germline, CDR1 is DFQATT and CDR2 SNEGSKA (reference sequence). The CDR3 covers 14 residues. V shed 3 bases, J shed 2 bases, and the junction held 5 bases outside the gene matches. Here the CDR3 reads CSASRAGVQETQYF. CDR3 sequence (DNA): TGCAGTGCTAGCCGAGCGGGGGTGCAAGAGACCCAGTACTTC.

In its sample, this clonotype was seen a few times. The gene calls are TRBV12-3 or TRBV12-4 and TRBJ2-7; weak D call: TRBD2 (6 bases). CDR3 size: 14 residues. The V end was cut by 8 bases, the J end by 0 bases, with 14 bases between. The CDR3 nucleotides are TGTGCCAGCGGACGAGCGGGTGGCTCCTACGAGCAGTACTTC. Translation: CASGRAGGSYEQYF.

V gene TRBV2 combines with J gene TRBJ2-1; TRBD1 matches 8 bases. With 6 bases clipped from V and 5 bases from J, the junction kept 6 bases outside the gene matches. The CDR3 has 14 amino acids. Germline CDR1 SNHLY, CDR2 FYNNEI. The CDR3 spells CASRLRDRNNEQFF. Written as DNA, the CDR3 is TGTGCCAGCAGACTCCGGGACAGGAACAATGAGCAGTTCTTC.